This T cell receptor beta chain was obtained from a study of identifying expanded T cells in peripheral blood. Findings and limits, study-wide: Over about two and four weeks, about 15 and 19 clones changed, versus around 1.2 between replicates.

Libraries were prepared by immunoSEQ multiplex PCR; TCRdb keeps only in-frame clonotypes and omits some of them. The sample lists more than 90,000 clones, approximately 88% seen once, with roughly 15% in the top ten. For this clone: Antigen: not known.

This CDR3 contains 12 residues. Looked up from germline, CDR1 is SEHNR and CDR2 is FQNEAQ (reference sequence). With 5 bases removed from V and 7 bases from J, the gap between germline ends came to 9 bases. This TCR derives from a person aged 18 to 70 in good health. This chain links TRBV7-9 with TRBJ2-1; D unresolved. The sequencing sample was made of blood. Here the CDR3 DNA reads TGTGCCAGCAGCCCTATACGGAATGAGCAGTTCTTC. This codes for CASSPIRNEQFF.